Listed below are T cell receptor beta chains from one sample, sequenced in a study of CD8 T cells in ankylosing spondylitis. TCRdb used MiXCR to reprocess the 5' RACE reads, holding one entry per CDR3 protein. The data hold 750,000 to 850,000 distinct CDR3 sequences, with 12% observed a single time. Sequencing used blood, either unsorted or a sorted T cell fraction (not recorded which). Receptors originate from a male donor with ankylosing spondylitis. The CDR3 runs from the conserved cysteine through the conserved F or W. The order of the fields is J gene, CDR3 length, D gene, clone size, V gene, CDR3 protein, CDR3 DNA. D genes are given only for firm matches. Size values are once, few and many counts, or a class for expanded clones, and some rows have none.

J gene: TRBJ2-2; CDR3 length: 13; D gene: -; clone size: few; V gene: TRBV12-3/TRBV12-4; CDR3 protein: CASRLQDTGELFF; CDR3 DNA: TGTGCCAGCAGACTGCAGGACACCGGGGAGCTGTTTTTT
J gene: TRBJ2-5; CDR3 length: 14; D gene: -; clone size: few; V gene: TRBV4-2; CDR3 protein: CASSRALGPETQYF; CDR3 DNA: TGTGCCAGCAGCCGCGCACTGGGACCGGAGACCCAGTACTTC
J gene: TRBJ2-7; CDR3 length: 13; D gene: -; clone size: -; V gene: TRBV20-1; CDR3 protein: CSASPGGPYEQYF; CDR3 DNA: TGCAGTGCTAGTCCTGGGGGGCCCTACGAGCAGTACTTC
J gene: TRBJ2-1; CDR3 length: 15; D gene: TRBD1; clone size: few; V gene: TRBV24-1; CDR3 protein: CATSDATGLSDEQFF; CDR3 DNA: TGTGCCACCAGTGATGCGACAGGGCTCAGCGATGAGCAGTTCTTC
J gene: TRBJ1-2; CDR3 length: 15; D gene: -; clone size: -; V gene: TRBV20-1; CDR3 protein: CSARDRSGESYGYTF; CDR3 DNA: TGCAGTGCTAGAGATCGTAGCGGAGAAAGCTATGGCTACACCTTC
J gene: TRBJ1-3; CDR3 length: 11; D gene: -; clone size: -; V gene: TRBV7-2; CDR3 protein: CASSILGAIYF; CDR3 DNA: -
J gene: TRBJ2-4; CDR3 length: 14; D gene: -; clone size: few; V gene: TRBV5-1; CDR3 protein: CASSLEGRGNIQYF; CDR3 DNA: TGCGCCAGCAGCTTGGAGGGGCGGGGAAACATTCAGTACTTC
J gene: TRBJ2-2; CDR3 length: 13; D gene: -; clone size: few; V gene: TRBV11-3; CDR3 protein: CASSPGGLGELFF; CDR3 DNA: TGTGCCAGCAGCCCAGGGGGACTCGGGGAGCTGTTTTTT
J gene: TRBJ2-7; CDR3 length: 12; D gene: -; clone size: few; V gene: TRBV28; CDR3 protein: CASSFGQFEQYF; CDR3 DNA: TGTGCCAGCAGTTTTGGTCAGTTCGAGCAGTACTTC
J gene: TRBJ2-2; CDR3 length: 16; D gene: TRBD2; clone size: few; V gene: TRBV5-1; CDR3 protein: CASSLLAGGDTGELFF; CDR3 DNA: TGCGCCAGCAGCCTACTAGCGGGGGGAGACACCGGGGAGCTGTTTTTT
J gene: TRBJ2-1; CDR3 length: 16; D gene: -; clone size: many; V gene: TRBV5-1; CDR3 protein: CASSLGGALSYNEQFF; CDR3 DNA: TGCGCCAGCAGCTTGGGCGGGGCCCTCTCCTACAATGAGCAGTTCTTC
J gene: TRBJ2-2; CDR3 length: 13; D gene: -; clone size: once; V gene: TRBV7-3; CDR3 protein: CASRPANTGELFF; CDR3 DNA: TGTGCCAGCAGACCAGCGAACACCGGGGAGCTGTTTTTT
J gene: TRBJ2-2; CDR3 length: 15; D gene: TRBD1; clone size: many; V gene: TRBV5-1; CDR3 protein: CASSDGTGYTGELFF; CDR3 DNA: TGCGCCAGCAGCGACGGGACAGGCTACACCGGGGAGCTGTTTTTT
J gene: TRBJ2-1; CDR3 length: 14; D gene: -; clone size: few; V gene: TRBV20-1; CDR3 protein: CSALKGGSYNEQFF; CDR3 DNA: TGCAGTGCTCTAAAGGGGGGGTCCTACAATGAGCAGTTCTTC
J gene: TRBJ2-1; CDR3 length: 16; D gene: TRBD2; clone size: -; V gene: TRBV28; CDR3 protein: CASSFLGLAGAGEQFF; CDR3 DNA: TGTGCCAGCAGTTTCCTCGGACTAGCGGGAGCCGGTGAGCAGTTCTTC
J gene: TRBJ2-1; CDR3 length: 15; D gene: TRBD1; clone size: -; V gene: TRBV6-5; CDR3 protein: CASSFRGQGYNEQFF; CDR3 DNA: TGTGCCAGCAGTTTTCGGGGACAGGGCTACAATGAGCAGTTCTTC
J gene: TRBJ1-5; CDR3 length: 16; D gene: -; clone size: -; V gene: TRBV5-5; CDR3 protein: CASSLGVPYSNQPQHF; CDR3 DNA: TGTGCCAGCAGCTTGGGGGTCCCCTATAGCAATCAGCCCCAGCATTTT
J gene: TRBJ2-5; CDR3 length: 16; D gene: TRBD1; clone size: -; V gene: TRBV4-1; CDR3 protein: CASSPPGDSYEETQYF; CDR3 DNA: TGCGCCAGCAGCCCACCCGGGGACAGTTATGAAGAGACCCAGTACTTC
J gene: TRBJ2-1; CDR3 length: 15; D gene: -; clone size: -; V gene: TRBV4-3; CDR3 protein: CASSQVTRSYNEQFF; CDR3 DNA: TGCGCCAGCAGCCAAGTCACAAGGTCCTACAATGAGCAGTTCTTC
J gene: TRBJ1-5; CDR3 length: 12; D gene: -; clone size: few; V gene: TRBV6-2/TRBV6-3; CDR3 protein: CASRDKGRPEHF; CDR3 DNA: TGTGCCAGCAGGGACAAGGGACGCCCCGAGCATTTT
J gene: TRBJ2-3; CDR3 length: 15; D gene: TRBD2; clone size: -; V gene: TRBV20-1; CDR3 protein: CSARSASGLTDTQYF; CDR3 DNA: TGCAGTGCTAGAAGCGCTAGCGGCCTCACAGATACGCAGTATTTT
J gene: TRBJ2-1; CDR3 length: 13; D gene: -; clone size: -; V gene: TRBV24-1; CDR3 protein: CATSDRYDNEQFF; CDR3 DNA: TGTGCCACCAGTGACCGATACGACAATGAGCAGTTCTTC
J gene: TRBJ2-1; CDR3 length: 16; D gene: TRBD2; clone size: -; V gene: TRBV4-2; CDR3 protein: CASSQAVAGAYNEQFF; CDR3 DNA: TGTGCCAGCAGCCAAGCGGTAGCGGGGGCCTACAATGAGCAGTTCTTC
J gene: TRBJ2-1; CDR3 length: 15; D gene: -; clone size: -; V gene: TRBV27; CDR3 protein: CASRPTSLAYNEQFF; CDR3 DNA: TGTGCCAGCAGACCTACTAGCCTCGCCTACAATGAGCAGTTCTTC
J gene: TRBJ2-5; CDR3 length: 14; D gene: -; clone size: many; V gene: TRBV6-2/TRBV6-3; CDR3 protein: CASRPGTSTKTQYF; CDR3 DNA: TGTGCCAGCAGACCCGGGACCTCTACGAAGACCCAGTACTTC
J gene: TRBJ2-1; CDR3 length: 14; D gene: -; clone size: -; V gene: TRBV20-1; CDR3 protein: CSGLGGHFYNEQFF; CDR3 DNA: TGCAGTGGCCTGGGTGGCCATTTCTACAATGAGCAGTTCTTC
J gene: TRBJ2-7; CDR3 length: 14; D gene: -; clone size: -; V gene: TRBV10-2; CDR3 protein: CASSEADTSYEQYF; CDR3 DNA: TGCGCCAGCAGTGAGGCTGACACATCCTACGAGCAGTACTTC
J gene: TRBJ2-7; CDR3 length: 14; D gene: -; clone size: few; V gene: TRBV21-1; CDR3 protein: CASRQDDSSYEQYF; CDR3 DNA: TGTGCCAGCCGTCAGGACGACAGTTCCTACGAGCAGTACTTC
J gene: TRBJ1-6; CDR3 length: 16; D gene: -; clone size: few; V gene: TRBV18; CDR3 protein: CASSPVQGYHNSPLHF; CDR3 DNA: TGTGCCAGCTCACCGGTACAGGGTTACCATAATTCACCCCTCCACTTT
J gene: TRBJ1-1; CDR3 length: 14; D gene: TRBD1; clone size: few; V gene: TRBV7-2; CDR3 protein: CASSFIGQGTEAFF; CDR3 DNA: TGTGCCAGCAGCTTCATAGGACAGGGCACTGAAGCTTTCTTT
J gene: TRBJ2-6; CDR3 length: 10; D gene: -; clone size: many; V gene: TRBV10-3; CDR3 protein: CAISDYVLTF; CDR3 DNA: TGTGCCATCAGTGACTACGTCCTGACTTTC
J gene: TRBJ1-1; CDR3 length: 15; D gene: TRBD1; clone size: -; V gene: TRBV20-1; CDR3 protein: CSAREGRGRYTEAFF; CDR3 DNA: TGCAGTGCTAGAGAGGGCAGGGGGCGTTACACTGAAGCTTTCTTT
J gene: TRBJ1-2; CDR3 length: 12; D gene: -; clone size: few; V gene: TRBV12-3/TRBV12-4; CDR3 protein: CASSLQLYGYTF; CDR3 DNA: TGTGCCAGCAGTTTACAGTTATATGGCTACACCTTC
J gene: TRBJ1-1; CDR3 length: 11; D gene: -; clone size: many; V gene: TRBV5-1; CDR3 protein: CASSLGAEAFF; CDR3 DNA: TGCGCCAGCAGCTTGGGGGCTGAAGCTTTCTTT
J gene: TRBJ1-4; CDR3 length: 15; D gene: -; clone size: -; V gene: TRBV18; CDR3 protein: CASSPWGLTNEKLFF; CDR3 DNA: TGTGCCAGCTCACCCTGGGGATTAACTAATGAAAAACTGTTTTTT
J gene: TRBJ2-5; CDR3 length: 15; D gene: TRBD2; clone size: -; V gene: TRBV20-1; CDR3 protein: CSARFAGGPPETQYF; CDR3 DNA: TGCAGTGCTAGGTTCGCGGGGGGGCCTCCGGAGACCCAGTACTTC
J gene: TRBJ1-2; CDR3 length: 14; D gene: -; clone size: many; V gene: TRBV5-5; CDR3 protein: CASSLRGQNYGYTF; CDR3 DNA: TGTGCCAGCAGCTTGCGTGGCCAGAACTATGGCTACACCTTC
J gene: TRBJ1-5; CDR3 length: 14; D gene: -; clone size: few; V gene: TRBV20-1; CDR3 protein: CSARDNVRGQPQHF; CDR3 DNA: TGCAGTGCTAGAGATAATGTGAGGGGTCAGCCCCAGCATTTT
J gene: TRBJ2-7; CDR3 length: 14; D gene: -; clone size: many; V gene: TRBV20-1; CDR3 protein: CSARDPGHPREQYF; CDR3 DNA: TGCAGTGCTAGAGATCCGGGACACCCCCGGGAGCAGTACTTC
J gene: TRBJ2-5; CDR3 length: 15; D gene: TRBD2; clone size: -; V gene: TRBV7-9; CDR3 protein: CASSRGLAWRETQYF; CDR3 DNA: TGTGCCAGCAGCCGAGGACTAGCCTGGAGAGAGACCCAGTACTTC
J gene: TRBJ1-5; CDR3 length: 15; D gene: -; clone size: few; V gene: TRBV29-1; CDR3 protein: CSVLWGPGGNQPQHF; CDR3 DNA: TGCAGCGTTCTCTGGGGTCCAGGCGGCAATCAGCCCCAGCATTTT
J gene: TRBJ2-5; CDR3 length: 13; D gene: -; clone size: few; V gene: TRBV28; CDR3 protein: CASSLTSRETQYF; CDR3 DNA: TGTGCCAGCAGTTTGACCTCGAGGGAGACCCAGTACTTC
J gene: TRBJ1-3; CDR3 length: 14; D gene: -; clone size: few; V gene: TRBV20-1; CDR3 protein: CSASRSLSGNTIYF; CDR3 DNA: TGCAGTGCTAGTCGATCACTGTCGGGAAACACCATATATTTT
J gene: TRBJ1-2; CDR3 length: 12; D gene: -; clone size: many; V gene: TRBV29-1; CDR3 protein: CSATTRNYGYTF; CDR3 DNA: TGCAGCGCCACTACACGGAACTATGGCTACACCTTC
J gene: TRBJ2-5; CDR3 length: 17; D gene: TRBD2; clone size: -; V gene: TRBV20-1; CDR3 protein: CSARVLAGAASQETQYF; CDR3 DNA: TGCAGTGCTAGAGTTTTAGCGGGGGCAGCTAGCCAAGAGACCCAGTACTTC
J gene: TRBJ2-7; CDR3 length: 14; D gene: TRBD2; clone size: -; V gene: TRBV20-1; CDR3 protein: CSASVSVGGYEQYF; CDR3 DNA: TGCAGTGCCAGTGTTTCGGTCGGGGGGTACGAGCAGTACTTC
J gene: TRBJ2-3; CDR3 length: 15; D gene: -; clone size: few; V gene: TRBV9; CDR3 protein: CASSVAWGAGDTQYF; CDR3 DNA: TGTGCCAGCAGCGTAGCTTGGGGCGCAGGAGATACGCAGTATTTT
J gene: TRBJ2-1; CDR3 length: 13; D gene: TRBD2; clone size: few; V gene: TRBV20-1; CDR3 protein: CSASGRAKNEQFF; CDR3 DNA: TGCAGTGCTAGCGGGAGGGCCAAGAATGAGCAGTTCTTC
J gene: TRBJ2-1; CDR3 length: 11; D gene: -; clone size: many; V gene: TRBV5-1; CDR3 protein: CASSLVGSQFF; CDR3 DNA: TGCGCCAGCAGCTTGGTCGGATCGCAGTTCTTC
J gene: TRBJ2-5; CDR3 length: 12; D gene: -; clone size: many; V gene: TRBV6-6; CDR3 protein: CASTGLQETQYF; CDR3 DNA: TGTGCCAGCACAGGTTTACAAGAGACCCAGTACTTC
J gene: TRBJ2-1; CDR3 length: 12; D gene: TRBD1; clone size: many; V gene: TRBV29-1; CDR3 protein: CSVVSTGVEQFF; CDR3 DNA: TGCAGCGTCGTCTCTACAGGGGTTGAGCAGTTCTTC
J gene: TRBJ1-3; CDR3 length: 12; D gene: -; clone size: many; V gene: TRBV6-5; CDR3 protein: CASRRTPPSIYF; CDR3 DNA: TGTGCCAGCCGGCGAACCCCCCCCTCCATATATTTT
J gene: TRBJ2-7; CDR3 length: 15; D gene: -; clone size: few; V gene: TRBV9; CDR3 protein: CASSPHRKSSYEQYF; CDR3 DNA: TGTGCCAGCAGCCCCCATAGAAAGAGCTCCTACGAGCAGTACTTC
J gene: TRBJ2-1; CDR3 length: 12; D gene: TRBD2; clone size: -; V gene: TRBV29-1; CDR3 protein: CSVGLAGEEQFF; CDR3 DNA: TGCAGCGTTGGTTTAGCGGGAGAAGAGCAGTTCTTC